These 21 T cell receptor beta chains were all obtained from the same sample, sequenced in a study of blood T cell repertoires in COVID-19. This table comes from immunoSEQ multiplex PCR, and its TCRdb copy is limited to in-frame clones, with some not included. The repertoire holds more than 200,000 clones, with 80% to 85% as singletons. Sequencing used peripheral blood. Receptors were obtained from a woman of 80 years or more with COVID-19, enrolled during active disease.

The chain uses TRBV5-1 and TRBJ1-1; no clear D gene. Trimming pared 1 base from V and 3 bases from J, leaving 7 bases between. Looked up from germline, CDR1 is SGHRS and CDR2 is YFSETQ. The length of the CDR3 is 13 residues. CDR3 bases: TGCGCCAGCAGCTTGATGCAGGACACTGAAGCTTTCTTT. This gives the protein CASSLMQDTEAFF. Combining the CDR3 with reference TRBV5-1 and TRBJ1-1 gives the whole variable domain KAGVTQTPRYLIKTRGQQVTLSCSPISGHRSVSWYQQTPGQGLQFLFEYFSETQRNKGNFPGRFSGRQFSNSRSEMNVSTLELGDSALYLCASSLMQDTEAFFGQGTRLTVV.

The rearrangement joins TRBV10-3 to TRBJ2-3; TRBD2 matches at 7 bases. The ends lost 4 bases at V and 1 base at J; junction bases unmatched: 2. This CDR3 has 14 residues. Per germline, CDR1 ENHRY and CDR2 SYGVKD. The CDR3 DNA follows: TGTGCCATCAGTGCCAGCGGGGGCACAGATACGCAGTATTTT. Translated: CAISASGGTDTQYF.

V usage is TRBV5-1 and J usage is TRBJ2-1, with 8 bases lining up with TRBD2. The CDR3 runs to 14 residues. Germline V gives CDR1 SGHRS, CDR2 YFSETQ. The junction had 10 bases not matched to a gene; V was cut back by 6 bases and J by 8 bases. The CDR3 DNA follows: TGCGCCAGCACCCGCGGGGGGCCCGTGGATGAGCAGTTCTTC. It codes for CASTRGGPVDEQFF.

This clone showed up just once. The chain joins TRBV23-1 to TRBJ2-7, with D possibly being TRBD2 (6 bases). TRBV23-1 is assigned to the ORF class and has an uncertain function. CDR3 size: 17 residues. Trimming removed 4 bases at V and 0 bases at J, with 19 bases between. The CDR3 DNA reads TGCGCCAGCAGTCTGGGGGGTAGGGGAAAGGGCTCCTACGAGCAGTACTTC. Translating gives CASSLGGRGKGSYEQYF.

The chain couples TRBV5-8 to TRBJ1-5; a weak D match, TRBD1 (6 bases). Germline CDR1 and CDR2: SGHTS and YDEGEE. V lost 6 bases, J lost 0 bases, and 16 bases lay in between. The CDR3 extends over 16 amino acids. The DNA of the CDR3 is TGTGCCAGCACCCCCCAGACAGGCTATAGCAATCAGCCCCAGCATTTT. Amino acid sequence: CASTPQTGYSNQPQHF.

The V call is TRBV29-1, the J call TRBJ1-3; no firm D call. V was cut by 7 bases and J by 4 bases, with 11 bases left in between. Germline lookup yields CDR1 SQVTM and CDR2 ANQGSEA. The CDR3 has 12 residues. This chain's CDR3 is CSAGSQGNTIYF. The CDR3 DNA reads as TGCAGCGCGGGGTCACAGGGAAACACCATATATTTT.

The CDR3: CASSPNRMQGGYTF. The DNA for the CDR3 is TGTGCCAGCAGTCCTAACCGGATGCAGGGTGGCTACACCTTC. The chain is built from TRBV28 and TRBJ1-2, with D maybe TRBD1 (5 bases). The CDR3 length is 14 residues. The V gene's germline CDR1 is MDHEN and CDR2 SYDVKM. Trimming stripped 5 bases from V and 7 bases from J, with 17 bases between.

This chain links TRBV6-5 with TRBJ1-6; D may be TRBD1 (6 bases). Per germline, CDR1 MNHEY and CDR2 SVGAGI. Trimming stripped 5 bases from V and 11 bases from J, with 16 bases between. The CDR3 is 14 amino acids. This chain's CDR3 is CASSIGGAMTPLHF. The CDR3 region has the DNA TGTGCCAGCAGTATCGGGGGGGCTATGACACCCCTCCACTTT.

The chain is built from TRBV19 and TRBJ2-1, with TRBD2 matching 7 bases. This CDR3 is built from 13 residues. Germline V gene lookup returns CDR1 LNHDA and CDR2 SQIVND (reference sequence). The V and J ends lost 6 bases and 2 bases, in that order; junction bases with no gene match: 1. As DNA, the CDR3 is TGTGCCAGTAGGGCGGGGGCCTACAATGAGCAGTTCTTC. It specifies CASRAGAYNEQFF. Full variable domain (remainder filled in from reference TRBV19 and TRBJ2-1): DGGITQSPKYLFRKEGQNVTLSCEQNLNHDAMYWYRQDPGQGLRLIYYSQIVNDFQKGDIAEGYSVSREKKESFPLTVTSAQKNPTAFYLCASRAGAYNEQFFGPGTRLTVL.

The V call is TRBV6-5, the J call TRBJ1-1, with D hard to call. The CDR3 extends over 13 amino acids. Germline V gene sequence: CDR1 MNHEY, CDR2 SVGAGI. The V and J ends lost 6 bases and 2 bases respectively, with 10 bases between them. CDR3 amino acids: CASRESSNTEAFF. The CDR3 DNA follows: TGTGCCAGCAGGGAGTCCTCAAACACTGAAGCTTTCTTT.

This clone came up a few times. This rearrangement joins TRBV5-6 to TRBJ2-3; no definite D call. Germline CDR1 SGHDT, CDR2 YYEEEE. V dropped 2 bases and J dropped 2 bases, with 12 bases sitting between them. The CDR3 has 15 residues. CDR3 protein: CASSFRSTSTDTQYF. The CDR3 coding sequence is TGTGCCAGCAGCTTTAGATCGACTTCCACAGATACGCAGTATTTT.

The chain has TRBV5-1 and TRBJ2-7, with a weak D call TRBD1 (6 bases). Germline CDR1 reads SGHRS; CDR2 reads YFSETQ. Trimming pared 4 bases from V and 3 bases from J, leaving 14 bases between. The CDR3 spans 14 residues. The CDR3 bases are TGCGCCAGCAGCCCGGACAGCCTCTACTACGAGCAGTACGTC. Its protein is CASSPDSLYYEQYV.

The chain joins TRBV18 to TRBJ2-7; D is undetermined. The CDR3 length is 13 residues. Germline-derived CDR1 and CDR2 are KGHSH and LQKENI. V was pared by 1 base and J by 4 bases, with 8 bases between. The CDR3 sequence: CASSPQTRYEQYF. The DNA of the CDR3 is TGTGCCAGCTCACCACAGACTCGGTACGAGCAGTACTTC.

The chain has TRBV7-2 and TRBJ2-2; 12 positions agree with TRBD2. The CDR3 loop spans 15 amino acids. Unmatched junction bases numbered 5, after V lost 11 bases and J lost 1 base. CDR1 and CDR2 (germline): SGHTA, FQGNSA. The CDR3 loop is CAWTSGVGNTGELFF. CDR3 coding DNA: TGTGCCTGGACTAGCGGGGTTGGGAACACCGGGGAGCTGTTTTTT.

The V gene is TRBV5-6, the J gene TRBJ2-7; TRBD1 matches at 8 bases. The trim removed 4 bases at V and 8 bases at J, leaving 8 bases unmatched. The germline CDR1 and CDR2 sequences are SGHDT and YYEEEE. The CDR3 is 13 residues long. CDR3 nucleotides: TGTGCCAGCAGCCCGACAGGGGCACGGAAGCAGTACGTC. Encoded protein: CASSPTGARKQYV.

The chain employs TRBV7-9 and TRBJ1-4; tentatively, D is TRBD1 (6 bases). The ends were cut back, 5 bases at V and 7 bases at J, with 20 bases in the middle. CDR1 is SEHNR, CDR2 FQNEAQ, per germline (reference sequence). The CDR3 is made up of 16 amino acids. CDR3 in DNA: TGTGCCAGCAGCACCGGACAGATACCTCTAACTGAAAAACTGTTTTTT. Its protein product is CASSTGQIPLTEKLFF.

The CDR3 here is CAWSPGQNQYF. The CDR3 DNA reads as TGTGCCTGGAGCCCTGGGCAAAACCAGTACTTC. This rearrangement joins TRBV30 to TRBJ2-5; D uncertain. This CDR3 has 11 residues. V dropped 3 bases and J dropped 10 bases, with 12 bases sitting between them. CDR1 GTSNPN and CDR2 SVGIG come from the germline V gene (reference sequence).

CDR3 nucleotide sequence: TGCGCCAGCAGTGAGTCCACGAACACCGGGGAGCTGTTTTTT. This gives the protein CASSESTNTGELFF. The chain has TRBV10-2 and TRBJ2-2; D gene unclear. Trimming pared 0 bases from V and 0 bases from J, leaving 2 bases between. CDR1 is WSHSY, CDR2 SAAADI, per germline. The CDR3 is 14 residues long.

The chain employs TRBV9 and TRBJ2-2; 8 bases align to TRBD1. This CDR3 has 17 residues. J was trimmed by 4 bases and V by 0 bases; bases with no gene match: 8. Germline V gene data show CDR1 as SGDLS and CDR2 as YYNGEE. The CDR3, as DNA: TGTGCCAGCAGCGTAGCCAAGAGGGACAGGATCACCGGGGAGCTGTTTTTT. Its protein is CASSVAKRDRITGELFF.

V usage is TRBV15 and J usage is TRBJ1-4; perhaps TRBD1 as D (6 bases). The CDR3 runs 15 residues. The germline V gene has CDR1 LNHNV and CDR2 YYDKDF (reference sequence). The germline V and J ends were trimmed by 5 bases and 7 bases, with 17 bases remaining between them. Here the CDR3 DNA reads TGTGCCACCAGCCCTGAAGGGGGGGCATTTGAAAAACTGTTTTTT. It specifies CATSPEGGAFEKLFF.

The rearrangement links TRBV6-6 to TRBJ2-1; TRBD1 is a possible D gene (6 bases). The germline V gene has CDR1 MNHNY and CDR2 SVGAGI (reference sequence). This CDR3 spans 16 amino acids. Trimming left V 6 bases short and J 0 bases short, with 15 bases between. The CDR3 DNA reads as TGTGCCAGCAGGTCAACCACAGGGCCCTCCTACAATGAGCAGTTCTTC. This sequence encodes CASRSTTGPSYNEQFF.